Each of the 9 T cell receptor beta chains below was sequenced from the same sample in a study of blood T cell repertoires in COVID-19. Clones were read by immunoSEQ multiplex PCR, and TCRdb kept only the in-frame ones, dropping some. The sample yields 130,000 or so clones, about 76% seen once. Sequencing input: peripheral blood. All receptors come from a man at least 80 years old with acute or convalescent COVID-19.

The CDR3 DNA sequence: TGTGCCAGCAGCCAAGTGGGCAGCGGGGGCAATCAGCCCCAGCATTTT. Its protein is CASSQVGSGGNQPQHF. V and J are TRBV4-2 and TRBJ1-5, with no clear D. V lost 1 base to trimming and J lost 2 bases, with 12 bases between them. This CDR3 is 16 amino acids long. From germline, CDR1 is LGHNA and CDR2 YNFKEQ.

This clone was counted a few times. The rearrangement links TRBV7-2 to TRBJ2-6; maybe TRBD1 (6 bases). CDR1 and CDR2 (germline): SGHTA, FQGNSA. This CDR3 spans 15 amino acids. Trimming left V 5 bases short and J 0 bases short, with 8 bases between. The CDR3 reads CASSRGGSGANVLTF. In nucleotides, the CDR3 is TGTGCCAGCAGCAGAGGGGGCTCTGGGGCCAACGTCCTGACTTTC.

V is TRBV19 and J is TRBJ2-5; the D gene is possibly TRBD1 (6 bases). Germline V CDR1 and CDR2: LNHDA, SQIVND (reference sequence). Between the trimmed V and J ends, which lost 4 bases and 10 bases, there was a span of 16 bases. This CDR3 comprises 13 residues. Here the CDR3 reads CASSTSLGGVQYF. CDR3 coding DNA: TGTGCCAGTAGTACCTCCCTTGGGGGCGTCCAGTACTTC.

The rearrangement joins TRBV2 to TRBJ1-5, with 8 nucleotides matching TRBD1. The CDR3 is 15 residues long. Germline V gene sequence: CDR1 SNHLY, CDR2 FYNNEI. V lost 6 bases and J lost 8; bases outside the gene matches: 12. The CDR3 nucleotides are TGTGCCAGCAGACAACGGACAGGGTTGGTCGAGCCCCAGCATTTT. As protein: CASRQRTGLVEPQHF.

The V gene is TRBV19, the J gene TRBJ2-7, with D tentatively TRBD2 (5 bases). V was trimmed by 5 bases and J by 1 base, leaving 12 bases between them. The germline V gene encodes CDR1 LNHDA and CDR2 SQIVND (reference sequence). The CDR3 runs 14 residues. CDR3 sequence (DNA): TGTGCCAGTAGTGGACTGGACCCATCCTACGAGCAGTACTTC. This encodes CASSGLDPSYEQYF.

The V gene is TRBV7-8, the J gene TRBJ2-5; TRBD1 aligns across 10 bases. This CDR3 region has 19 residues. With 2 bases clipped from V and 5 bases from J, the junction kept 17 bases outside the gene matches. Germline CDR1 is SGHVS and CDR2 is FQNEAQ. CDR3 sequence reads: CASSLISGVRQGARETQYF. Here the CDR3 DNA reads TGTGCCAGCAGCTTAATCAGTGGGGTGCGACAGGGGGCGCGTGAGACCCAGTACTTC.

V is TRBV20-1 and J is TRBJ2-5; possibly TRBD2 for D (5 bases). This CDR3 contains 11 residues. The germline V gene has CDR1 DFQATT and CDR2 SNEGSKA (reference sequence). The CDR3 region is CSPTNQETQYF. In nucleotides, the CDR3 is TGCAGCCCGACTAACCAAGAGACCCAGTACTTC.

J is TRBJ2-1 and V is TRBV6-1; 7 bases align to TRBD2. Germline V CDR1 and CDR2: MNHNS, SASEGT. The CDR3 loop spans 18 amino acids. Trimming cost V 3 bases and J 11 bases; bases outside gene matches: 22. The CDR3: CASSDNPVARSGGGQQFF. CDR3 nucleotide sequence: TGTGCCAGCAGTGACAATCCAGTGGCGCGGTCGGGGGGTGGTCAGCAGTTCTTC.

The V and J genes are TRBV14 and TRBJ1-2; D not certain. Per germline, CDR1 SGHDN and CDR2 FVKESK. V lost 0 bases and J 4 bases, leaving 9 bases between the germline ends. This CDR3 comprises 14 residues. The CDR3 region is CASSQDRHLYGYTF. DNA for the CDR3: TGTGCCAGCAGCCAAGACAGACATCTCTATGGCTACACCTTC.